This T cell receptor beta chain was captured by sequencing in a study of T cell responses to AZD1222 COVID-19 vaccine. Study-wide results and limits: Reportedly, nearly half of unique spike TCRs recognized epitopes outside B.1.351/B.1.1.7 mutations. Donors skewed white British and female; clonal diversity was possibly underestimated.

The V and J ends lost 3 bases and 8 bases, in that order; junction bases with no gene match: 4. CDR3 length: 12 amino acids. Germline CDR1 is SGHTS and CDR2 is YDEGEE. This table comes from immunoSEQ multiplex PCR, and its TCRdb copy is limited to in-frame clones, with some not included. The sample records 160,000 or so clones, roughly 90% being singletons. In regard to this clone: Antigen specificity is unknown.

V gene TRBV5-8 combines with J gene TRBJ1-2; 7 bases align to TRBD1. This sample comprised peripheral blood, obtained on day 0 of AZD1222 vaccination. This receptor was identified in an adult in good health. CDR3 residues: CASSWRGPGYTF. The CDR3 nucleotides are TGTGCCAGCAGCTGGAGGGGGCCCGGCTACACCTTC. Full variable domain (outside the CDR3, taken from reference TRBV5-8 and TRBJ1-2): EAGVTQSPTHLIKTRGQQATLRCSPISGHTSVYWYQQALGLGLQFLLWYDEGEERNRGNFPPRFSGRQFPNYSSELNVNALELEDSALYLCASSWRGPGYTFGSGTRLTVV.